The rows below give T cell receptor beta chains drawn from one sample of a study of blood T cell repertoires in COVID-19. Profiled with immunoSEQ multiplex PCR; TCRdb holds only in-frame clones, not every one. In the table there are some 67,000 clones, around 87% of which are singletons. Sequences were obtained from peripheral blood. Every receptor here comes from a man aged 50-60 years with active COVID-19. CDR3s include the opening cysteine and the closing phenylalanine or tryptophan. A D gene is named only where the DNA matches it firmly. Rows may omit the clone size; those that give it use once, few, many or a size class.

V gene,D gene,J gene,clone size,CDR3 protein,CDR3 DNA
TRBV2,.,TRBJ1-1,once,CASSLQGDEAFF,TGTGCCAGCAGTTTACAGGGCGATGAAGCTTTCTTT
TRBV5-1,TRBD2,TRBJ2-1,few,CASSVGAGGPYNEQFF,TGCGCCAGCAGCGTAGGAGCGGGAGGCCCCTACAATGAGCAGTTCTTC
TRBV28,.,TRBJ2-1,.,CASSVGGGGSYNEQFF,TGTGCCAGCAGTGTGGGCGGGGGCGGCTCCTACAATGAGCAGTTCTTC
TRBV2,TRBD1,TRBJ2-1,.,CAGRTGSKQFF,TGTGCCGGTCGGACAGGGAGCAAGCAGTTCTTC
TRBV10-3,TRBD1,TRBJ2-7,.,CASGDSSYEQYF,TGTGCCAGTGGGGACAGTTCCTACGAGCAGTACTTC
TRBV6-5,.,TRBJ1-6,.,CASSPYNSPLHF,TGTGCCAGCAGTCCGTATAATTCACCCCTCCACTTT
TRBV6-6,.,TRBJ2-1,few,CASSYEASSYNEQFF,TGTGCCAGCAGTTACGAGGCTAGCAGCTACAATGAGCAGTTCTTC
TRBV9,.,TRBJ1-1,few,CASSPRLHTEAFF,TGTGCCAGCAGCCCTCGACTGCACACTGAAGCTTTCTTT
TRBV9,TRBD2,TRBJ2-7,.,CASSPDGRSSYEQYF,TGTGCCAGCAGCCCCGACGGGAGGAGCTCCTACGAGCAGTACTTC
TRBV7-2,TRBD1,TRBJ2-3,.,CASRTTGADTQYF,TGTGCCAGCAGAACCACAGGGGCAGATACGCAGTATTTT
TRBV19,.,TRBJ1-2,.,CASSTRGQDYGYTF,TGTGCCAGTAGTACGCGGGGGCAGGACTATGGCTACACCTTC
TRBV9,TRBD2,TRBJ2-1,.,CASSGTLGTSGGSSYNEQFF,TGTGCCAGCAGCGGAACCCTTGGGACTAGCGGAGGGAGCTCCTACAATGAGCAGTTCTTC
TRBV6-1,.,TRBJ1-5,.,CASSEGLVFQPQHF,TGTGCCAGCAGTGAAGGGCTCGTCTTTCAGCCCCAGCATTTT
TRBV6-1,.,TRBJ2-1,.,CASSTYNEQFF,TGTGCCAGCAGTACATACAATGAGCAGTTCTTC
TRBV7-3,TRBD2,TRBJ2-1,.,CASSPGLAGLNEQFF,TGTGCCAGCAGTCCGGGACTAGCGGGGCTCAATGAGCAGTTCTTC
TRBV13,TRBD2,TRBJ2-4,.,CASSLGTSAFKNIQYF,TGTGCCAGCAGCTTGGGGACTAGCGCTTTCAAAAACATTCAGTACTTC
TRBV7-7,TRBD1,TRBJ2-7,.,CASSNGQGALGEQYF,TGTGCTAGCAGTAACGGACAGGGGGCCTTGGGCGAGCAGTACTTC
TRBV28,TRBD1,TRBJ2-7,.,CASSPGTGTYEQYF,TGTGCCAGCAGTCCCGGGACAGGAACCTACGAGCAGTACTTC
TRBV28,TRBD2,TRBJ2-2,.,CASSLASGTSTGELFF,TGTGCCAGCAGTTTGGCTAGCGGGACGTCGACCGGGGAGCTGTTTTTT
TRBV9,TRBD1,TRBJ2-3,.,CASGTGATSTDTQYF,TGTGCCAGCGGGACAGGGGCTACTAGCACAGATACGCAGTATTTT
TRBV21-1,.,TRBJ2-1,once,CASSNLRLAGVVDEQFF,TGTGCCAGCAGCAACCTCCGACTAGCGGGAGTGGTGGATGAGCAGTTCTTC
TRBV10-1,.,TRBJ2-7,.,CASSTSSYEQYF,TGCGCCAGCAGTACGAGCTCCTACGAGCAGTACTTC
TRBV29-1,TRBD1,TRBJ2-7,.,CSVEDRLGQGENEQYF,TGCAGCGTTGAAGATCGGCTGGGGCAGGGGGAGAACGAGCAGTACTTC
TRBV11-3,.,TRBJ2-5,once,CASSPDWQQETQYF,TGTGCCAGCAGCCCGGACTGGCAACAAGAGACCCAGTACTTC
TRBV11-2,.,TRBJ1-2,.,CASSLQQGRSGYTF,TGTGCCAGCAGCTTACAACAGGGTAGAAGTGGCTACACCTTC
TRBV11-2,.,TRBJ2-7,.,CASSPITGLEQYF,TGTGCCAGCAGCCCGATCACTGGTCTGGAGCAGTACTTC
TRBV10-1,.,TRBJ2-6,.,CASSAGDSGANVLTF,TGCGCCAGCAGTGCAGGGGACTCTGGGGCCAACGTCCTGACTTTC
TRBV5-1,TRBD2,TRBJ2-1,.,CASSPGTSGRWVF,TGCGCCAGCAGCCCCGGGACTAGCGGGAGGTGGGTCTTC
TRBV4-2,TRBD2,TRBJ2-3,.,CASSLSGKGDTQYF,TGTGCCAGCAGCCTCAGCGGGAAGGGGGATACGCAGTATTTT
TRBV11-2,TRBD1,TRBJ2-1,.,CASSLGQGSFSGHNEQFF,TGTGCCAGCAGCCTGGGACAGGGTAGTTTTAGTGGGCACAATGAGCAGTTCTTC
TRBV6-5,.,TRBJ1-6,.,CASSYGGGESPLHF,TGTGCCAGCAGTTATGGGGGGGGAGAGTCACCCCTCCACTTT
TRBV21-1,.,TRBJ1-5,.,CASRATGNNSFNQPQHF,TGTGCCAGCAGGGCGACAGGGAACAATAGTTTTAATCAGCCCCAGCATTTT
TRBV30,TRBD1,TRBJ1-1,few,CAYHDDRRGLNTEAFF,TGTGCCTATCACGACGATCGCAGGGGGCTGAACACTGAAGCTTTCTTT
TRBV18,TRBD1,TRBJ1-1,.,CASSPPTGDAEAFF,TGTGCCAGCTCACCACCAACAGGGGACGCGGAAGCTTTCTTT
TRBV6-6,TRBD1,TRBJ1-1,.,CASSTGVRVTEAFF,TGTGCCAGCAGTACAGGGGTCCGGGTCACTGAAGCTTTCTTT
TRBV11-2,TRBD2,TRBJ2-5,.,CASSSRDYDQETQYF,TGTGCCAGCAGCTCTCGGGACTACGATCAAGAGACCCAGTACTTC
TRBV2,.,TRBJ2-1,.,CASRRTLNNEQFF,TGTGCCAGCAGGAGGACTTTAAACAATGAGCAGTTCTTC
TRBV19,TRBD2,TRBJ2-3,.,CASSIGGRKTDTQYF,TGTGCCAGTAGTATCGGCGGGAGAAAGACAGATACGCAGTATTTT
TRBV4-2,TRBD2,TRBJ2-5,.,CASSQGTSGRAPQETQYF,TGTGCCAGCAGCCAAGGGACTAGCGGGAGGGCCCCCCAAGAGACCCAGTACTTC
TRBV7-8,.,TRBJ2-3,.,CASSWRIDTQYF,TGTGCCAGCAGCTGGCGGATTGATACGCAGTATTTT
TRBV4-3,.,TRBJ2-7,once,CASSQDLWREQYF,TGCGCCAGCAGCCAAGATCTGTGGAGGGAGCAGTACTTC
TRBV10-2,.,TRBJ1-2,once,CASSEEATNYGYTF,TGCGCCAGCAGTGAGGAGGCAACTAACTATGGCTACACCTTC
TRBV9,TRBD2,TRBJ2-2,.,CASSVIGAGGATGELFF,TGTGCCAGCAGCGTAATCGGAGCGGGAGGAGCGACCGGGGAGCTGTTTTTT
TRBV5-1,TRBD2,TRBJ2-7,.,CASSKGLAGVYEQYF,TGCGCCAGCAGCAAAGGACTAGCGGGCGTCTACGAGCAGTACTTC
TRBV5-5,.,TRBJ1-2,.,CASSFGHSRSGYTF,TGTGCCAGCAGCTTCGGACATAGTCGGTCTGGCTACACCTTC
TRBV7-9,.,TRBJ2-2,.,CASRRTGFQLAGELFF,TGTGCCAGCAGACGAACAGGGTTCCAATTGGCCGGGGAGCTGTTTTTT
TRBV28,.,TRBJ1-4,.,CASTPRRREQEKLFF,TGTGCCAGCACCCCTCGGCGGAGGGAGCAAGAAAAACTGTTTTTT
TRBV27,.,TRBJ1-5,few,CASRPQGTPGPQHF,TGTGCCAGCAGACCACAGGGAACTCCGGGGCCCCAGCATTTT
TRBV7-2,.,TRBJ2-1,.,CASSLAFRGQTFF,TGTGCCAGCAGCTTAGCCTTTAGAGGACAGACCTTCTTC
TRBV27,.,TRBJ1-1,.,CASSFGGSGTEAFF,TGTGCCAGCAGTTTCGGGGGAAGCGGCACTGAAGCTTTCTTT
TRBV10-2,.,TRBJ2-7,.,CASSEGRQKQYF,TGCGCCAGCAGTGAGGGGAGGCAGAAGCAGTACTTC
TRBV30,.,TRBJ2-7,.,CAWSVSDYTYEQYF,TGTGCCTGGAGTGTTTCCGATTACACCTACGAGCAGTACTTC
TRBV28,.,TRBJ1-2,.,CASSYSPRAVYGYTF,TGTGCCAGCAGTTACTCGCCCAGGGCGGTCTATGGCTACACCTTC
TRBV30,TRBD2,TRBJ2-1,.,CAWSVAGTSGRMGNEQFF,TGTGCCTGGAGTGTCGCCGGGACTAGCGGGAGGATGGGCAATGAGCAGTTCTTC